This T cell receptor (beta chain) was observed in a study of T cells in localized non-small cell lung cancer. Findings and limits, study-wide: The tumor had only one region sequenced, so heterogeneity remains possible. Adjacent lung tissue had a median about 57 of the top 100 clones found in the tumor.

Data came from immunoSEQ multiplex PCR; TCRdb stores just in-frame clones and leaves some out. This sample yields fewer than 6,000 clones, of which 85% are seen a single time; around 9.2% belongs to the top ten. Turning to this clone: As yet, its antigen is unknown.

The TCR originated in a woman aged 40-69 years with stage II lung adenocarcinoma. The sequenced sample was PBMCs, obtained before any cancer treatment.

The CDR3 here is CAISERTGLVEQYF. CDR3 coding DNA: TGTGCCATCAGTGAAAGGACAGGGTTAGTCGAGCAGTACTTC. The J gene is TRBJ2-7, the V gene TRBV10-3; TRBD1 matches 8 bases. This CDR3 comprises 14 residues. Trimming removed 3 bases from V and 6 bases from J; junction bases left unmatched: 7. Germline loops: CDR1 ENHRY, CDR2 SYGVKD.